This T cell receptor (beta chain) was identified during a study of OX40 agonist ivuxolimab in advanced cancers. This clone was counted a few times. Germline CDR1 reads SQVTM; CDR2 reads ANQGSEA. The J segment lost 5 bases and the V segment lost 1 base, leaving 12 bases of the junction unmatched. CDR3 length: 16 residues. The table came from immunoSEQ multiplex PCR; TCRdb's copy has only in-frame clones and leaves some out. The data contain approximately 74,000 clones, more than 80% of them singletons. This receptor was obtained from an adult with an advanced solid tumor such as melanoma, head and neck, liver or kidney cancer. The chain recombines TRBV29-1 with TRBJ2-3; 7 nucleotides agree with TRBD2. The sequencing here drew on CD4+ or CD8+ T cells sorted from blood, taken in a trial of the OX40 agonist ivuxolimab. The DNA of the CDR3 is TGCAGCGTTGAAGGTCTAGCGGAGGGCATGCTAGATACGCAGTATTTT. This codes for CSVEGLAEGMLDTQYF.